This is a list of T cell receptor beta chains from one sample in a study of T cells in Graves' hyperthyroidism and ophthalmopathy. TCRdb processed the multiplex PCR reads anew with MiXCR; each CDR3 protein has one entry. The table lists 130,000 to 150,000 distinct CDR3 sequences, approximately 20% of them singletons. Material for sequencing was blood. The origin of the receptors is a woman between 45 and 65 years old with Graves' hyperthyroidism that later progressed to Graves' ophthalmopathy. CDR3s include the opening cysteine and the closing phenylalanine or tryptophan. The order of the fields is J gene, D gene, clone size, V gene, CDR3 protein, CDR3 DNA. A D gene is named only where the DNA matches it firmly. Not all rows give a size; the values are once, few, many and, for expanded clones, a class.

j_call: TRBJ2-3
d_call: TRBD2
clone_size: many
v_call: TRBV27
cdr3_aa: CASSPRTSGSQSTDTQYF
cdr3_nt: TGTGCCAGCAGTCCAAGGACTAGCGGGAGCCAAAGCACAGATACGCAGTATTTT

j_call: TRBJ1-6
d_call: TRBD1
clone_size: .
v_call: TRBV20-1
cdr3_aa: CSANTGESPLHF
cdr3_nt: TGCAGTGCCAACACAGGGGAATCACCCCTCCACTTT

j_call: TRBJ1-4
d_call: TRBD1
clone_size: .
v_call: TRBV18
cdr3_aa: CASSPAVRDRREKLFF
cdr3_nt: TGTGCCAGCTCCCCGGCCGTACGGGACAGGAGGGAAAAACTGTTTTTT

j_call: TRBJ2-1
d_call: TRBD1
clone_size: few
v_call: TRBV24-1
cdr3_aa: CATRDRGRVEQFF
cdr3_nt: TGTGCCACCAGAGACAGGGGGCGTGTTGAGCAGTTCTTC

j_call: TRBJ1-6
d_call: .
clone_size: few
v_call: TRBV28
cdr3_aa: CASRRSGGYNSPLHF
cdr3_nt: TGTGCCAGCAGACGGTCCGGGGGCTATAATTCACCCCTCCACTTT

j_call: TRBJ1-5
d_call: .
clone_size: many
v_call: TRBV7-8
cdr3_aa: CASSVTGLSNQPQHF
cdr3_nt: TGTGCCAGCAGCGTAACCGGATTAAGCAATCAGCCCCAGCATTTT

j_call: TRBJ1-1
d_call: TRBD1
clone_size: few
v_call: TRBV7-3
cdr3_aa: CASSLDPQGANTEAFF
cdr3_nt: TGTGCCAGCAGCTTAGATCCACAGGGGGCGAACACTGAAGCTTTCTTT

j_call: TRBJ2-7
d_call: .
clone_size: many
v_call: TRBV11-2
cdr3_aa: CASSLGTGPYEQYF
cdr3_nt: TGTGCCAGCAGCTTAGGAACAGGCCCCTACGAGCAGTACTTC

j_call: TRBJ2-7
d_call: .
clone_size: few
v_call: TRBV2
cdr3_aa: CASSEARRADYEQYF
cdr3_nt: TGTGCCAGCAGTGAAGCGCGACGGGCGGACTACGAGCAGTACTTC

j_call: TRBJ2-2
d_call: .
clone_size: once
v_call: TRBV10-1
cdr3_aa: CASRGRGNTGELFF
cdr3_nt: TGCGCCAGCAGAGGAAGGGGGAACACCGGGGAGCTGTTTTTT

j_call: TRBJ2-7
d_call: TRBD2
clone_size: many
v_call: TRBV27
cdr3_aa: CASSHWASGSNEQYF
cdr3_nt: TGTGCCAGCAGTCATTGGGCTAGCGGGAGTAACGAGCAGTACTTC

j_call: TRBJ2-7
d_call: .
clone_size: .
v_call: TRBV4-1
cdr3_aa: CASSYPGHLYEQYF
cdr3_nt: TGCGCCAGCAGCTACCCGGGGCACCTATACGAGCAGTACTTC

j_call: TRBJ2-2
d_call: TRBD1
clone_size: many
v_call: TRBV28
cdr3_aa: CASSSQGAGTGELFF
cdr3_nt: TGTGCCAGCAGTTCCCAGGGGGCTGGGACCGGGGAGCTGTTTTTT

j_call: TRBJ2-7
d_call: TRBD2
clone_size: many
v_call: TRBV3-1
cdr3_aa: CASSPLSGGTRGEQYF
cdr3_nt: TGTGCCAGCAGCCCTCTTAGCGGGGGGACCCGCGGGGAGCAGTACTTC

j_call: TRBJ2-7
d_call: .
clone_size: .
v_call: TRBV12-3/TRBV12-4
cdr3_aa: CASSRGLNYEQYF
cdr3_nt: TGTGCCAGCAGCCGGGGACTCAACTACGAGCAGTACTTC

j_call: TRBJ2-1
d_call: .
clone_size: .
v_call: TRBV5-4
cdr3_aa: CASSLFGGYNEQFF
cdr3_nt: TGTGCCAGCAGCTTATTTGGGGGGTACAATGAGCAGTTCTTC